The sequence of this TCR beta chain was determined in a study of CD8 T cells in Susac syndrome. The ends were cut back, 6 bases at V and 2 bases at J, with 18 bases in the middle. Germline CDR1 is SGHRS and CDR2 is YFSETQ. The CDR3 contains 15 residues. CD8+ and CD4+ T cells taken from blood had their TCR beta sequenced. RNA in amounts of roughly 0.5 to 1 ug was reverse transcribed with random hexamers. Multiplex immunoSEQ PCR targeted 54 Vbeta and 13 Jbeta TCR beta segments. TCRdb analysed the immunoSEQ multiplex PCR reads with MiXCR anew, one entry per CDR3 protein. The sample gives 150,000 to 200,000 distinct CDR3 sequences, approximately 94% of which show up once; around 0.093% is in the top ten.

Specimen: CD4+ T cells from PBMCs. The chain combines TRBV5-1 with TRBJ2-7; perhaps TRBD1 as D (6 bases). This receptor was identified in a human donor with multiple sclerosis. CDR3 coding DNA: TGCGCCAGCACCTTATCCTCAGGGGCCCCCTACGAGCAGTACTTC. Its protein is CASTLSSGAPYEQYF.